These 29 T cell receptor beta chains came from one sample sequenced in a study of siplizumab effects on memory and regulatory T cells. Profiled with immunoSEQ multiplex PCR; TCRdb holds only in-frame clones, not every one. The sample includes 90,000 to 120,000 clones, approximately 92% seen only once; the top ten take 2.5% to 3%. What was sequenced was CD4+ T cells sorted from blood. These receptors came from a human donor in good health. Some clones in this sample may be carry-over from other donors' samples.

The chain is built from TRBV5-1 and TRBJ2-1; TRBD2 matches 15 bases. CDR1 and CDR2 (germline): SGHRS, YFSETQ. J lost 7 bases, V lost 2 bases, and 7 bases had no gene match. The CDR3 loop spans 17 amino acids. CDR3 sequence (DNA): TGCGCCAGCAGCTTTGGGACTAGCGGGAGGAAGCGGAATGAGCAGTTCTTC. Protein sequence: CASSFGTSGRKRNEQFF.

As DNA, the CDR3 is TGCGCCAGCAGCCAAGAACTAGCGTCCTACGAGCAGTACTTC. Protein product: CASSQELASYEQYF. This rearrangement joins TRBV4-1 to TRBJ2-7; 7 bases map to TRBD2. The V gene end was trimmed by 0 bases and the J gene end by 1 base; junction bases not matched to a gene: 0. There are 14 residues in the CDR3. Germline CDR1 reads MGHRA; CDR2 reads YSYEKL.

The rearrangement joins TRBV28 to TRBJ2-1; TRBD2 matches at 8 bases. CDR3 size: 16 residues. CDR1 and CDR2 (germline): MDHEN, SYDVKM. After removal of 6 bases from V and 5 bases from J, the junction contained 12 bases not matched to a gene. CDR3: CASRLPLGGGHNEQFF. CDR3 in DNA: TGTGCCAGCAGACTTCCCCTCGGGGGGGGCCACAATGAGCAGTTCTTC.

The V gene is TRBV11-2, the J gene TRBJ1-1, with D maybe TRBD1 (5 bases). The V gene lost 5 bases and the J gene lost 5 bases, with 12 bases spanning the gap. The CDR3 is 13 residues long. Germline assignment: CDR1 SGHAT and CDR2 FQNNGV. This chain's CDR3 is CASSPVGVTEAFF. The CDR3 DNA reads TGTGCCAGCAGCCCGGTAGGGGTAACTGAAGCTTTCTTT. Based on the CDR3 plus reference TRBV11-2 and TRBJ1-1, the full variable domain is EAGVAQSPRYKIIEKRQSVAFWCNPISGHATLYWYQQILGQGPKLLIQFQNNGVVDDSQLPKDRFSAERLKGVDSTLKIQPAKLEDSAVYLCASSPVGVTEAFFGQGTRLTVV.

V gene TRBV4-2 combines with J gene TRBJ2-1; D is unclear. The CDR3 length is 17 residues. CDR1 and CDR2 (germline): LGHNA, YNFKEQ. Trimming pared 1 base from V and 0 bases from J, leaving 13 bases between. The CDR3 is CASSQVPHESSYNEQFF. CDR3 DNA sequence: TGTGCCAGCAGCCAAGTCCCACACGAGAGCTCCTACAATGAGCAGTTCTTC.

This CDR3 reads CASTLAHSLEAFF. In DNA form, the CDR3 reads TGCGCCAGCACCCTAGCCCACTCGCTCGAAGCTTTCTTT. V is TRBV10-2 and J is TRBJ1-1; no clear D gene. The CDR3 contains 13 residues. The V end lost 7 bases, the J end lost 8 bases, and 17 bases lay between the germline ends. Germline lookup yields CDR1 WSHSY and CDR2 SAAADI.

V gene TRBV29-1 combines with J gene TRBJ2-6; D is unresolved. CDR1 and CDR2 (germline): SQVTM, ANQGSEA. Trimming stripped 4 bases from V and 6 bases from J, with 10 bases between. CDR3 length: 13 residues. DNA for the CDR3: TGCAGCGTTGCGGTGGCTCAGGCCAACGTCCTGACTTTC. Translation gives CSVAVAQANVLTF.

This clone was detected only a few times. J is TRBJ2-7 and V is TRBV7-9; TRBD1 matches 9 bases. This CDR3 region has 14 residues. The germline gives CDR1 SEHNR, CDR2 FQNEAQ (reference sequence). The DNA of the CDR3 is TGTGCATCAAGGACAGGGACAGGGTCCCTCGAGCAGTACTTC. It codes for CASRTGTGSLEQYF.

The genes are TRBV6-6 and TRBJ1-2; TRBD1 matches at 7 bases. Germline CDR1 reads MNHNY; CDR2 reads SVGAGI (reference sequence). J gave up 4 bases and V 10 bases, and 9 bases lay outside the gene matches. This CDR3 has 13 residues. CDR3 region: CATSQGFSYGYTF. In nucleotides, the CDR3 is TGTGCCACCTCACAGGGGTTCAGCTATGGCTACACCTTC.

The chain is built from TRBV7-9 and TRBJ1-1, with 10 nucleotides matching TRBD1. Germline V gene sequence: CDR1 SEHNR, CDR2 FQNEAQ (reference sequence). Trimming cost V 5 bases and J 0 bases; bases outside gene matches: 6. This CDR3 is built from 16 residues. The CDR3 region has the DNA TGTGCCAGCAGCCCAGGACAGGGGGGGATGAACACTGAAGCTTTCTTT. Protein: CASSPGQGGMNTEAFF.

The CDR3 bases are TGTGCCAGCAGTTACGCAGGGGGGAACACTGAAGCTTTCTTT. It yields the protein CASSYAGGNTEAFF. This chain links TRBV6-5 with TRBJ1-1, with TRBD1 matching over 7 bases. Trimming removed 2 bases from V and 1 base from J; junction bases left unmatched: 1. Germline V gene sequence: CDR1 MNHEY, CDR2 SVGAGI. The CDR3 sequence is 14 residues long.

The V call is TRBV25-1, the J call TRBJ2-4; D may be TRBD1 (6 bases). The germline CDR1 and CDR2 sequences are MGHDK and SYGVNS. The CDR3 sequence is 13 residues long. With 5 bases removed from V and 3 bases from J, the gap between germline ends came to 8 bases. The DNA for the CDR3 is TGTGCCAGCAGTCCAGGGGACAAAAACATTCAGTACTTC. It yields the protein CASSPGDKNIQYF.

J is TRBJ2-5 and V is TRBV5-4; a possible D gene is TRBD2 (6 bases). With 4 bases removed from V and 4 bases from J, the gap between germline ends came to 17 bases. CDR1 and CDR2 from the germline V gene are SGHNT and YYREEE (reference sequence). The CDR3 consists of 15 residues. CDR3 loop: CASSTGLTGPETQYF. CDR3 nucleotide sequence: TGTGCCAGCAGCACGGGACTCACGGGACCAGAGACCCAGTACTTC.

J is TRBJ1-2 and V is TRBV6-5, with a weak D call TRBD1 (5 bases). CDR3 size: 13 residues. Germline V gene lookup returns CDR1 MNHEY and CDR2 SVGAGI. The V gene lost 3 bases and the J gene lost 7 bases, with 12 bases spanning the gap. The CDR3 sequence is CASSYQGSRGYTF. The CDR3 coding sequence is TGTGCCAGCAGTTATCAGGGTTCCCGTGGCTACACCTTC.

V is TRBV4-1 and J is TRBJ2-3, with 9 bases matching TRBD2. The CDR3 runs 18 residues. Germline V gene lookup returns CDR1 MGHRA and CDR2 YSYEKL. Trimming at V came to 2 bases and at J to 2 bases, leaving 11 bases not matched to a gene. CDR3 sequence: CASSQHEGLAKITDTQYF. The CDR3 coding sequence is TGCGCCAGCAGCCAACATGAGGGACTAGCAAAAATCACAGATACGCAGTATTTT.

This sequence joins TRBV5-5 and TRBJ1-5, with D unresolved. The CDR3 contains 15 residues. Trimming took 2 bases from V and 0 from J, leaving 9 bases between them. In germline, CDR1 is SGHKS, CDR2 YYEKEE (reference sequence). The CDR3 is CASSLSGNSNQPQHF. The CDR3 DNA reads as TGTGCCAGCAGCTTATCGGGAAATAGCAATCAGCCCCAGCATTTT.

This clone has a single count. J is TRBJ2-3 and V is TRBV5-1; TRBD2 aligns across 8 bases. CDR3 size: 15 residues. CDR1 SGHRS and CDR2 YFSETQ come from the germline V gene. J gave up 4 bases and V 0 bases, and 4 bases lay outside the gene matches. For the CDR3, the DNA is TGCGCCAGCAGCTTGGACGGGAGGGGCGCAGATACGCAGTATTTT. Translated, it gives CASSLDGRGADTQYF.

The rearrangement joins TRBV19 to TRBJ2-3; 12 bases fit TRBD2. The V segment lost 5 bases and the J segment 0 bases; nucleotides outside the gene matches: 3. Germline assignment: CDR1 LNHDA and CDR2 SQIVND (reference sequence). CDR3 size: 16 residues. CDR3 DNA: TGTGCCAGTAGTCCACTAGCGGGAGGAAGCACAGATACGCAGTATTTT. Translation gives CASSPLAGGSTDTQYF.

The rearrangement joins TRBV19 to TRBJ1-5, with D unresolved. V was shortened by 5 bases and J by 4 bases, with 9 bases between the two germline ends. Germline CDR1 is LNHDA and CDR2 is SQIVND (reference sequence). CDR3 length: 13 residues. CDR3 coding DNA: TGTGCCAGTAGTCGGGGTCAGAATCAGCCCCAGCATTTT. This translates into CASSRGQNQPQHF. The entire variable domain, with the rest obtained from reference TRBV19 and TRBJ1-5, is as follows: DGGITQSPKYLFRKEGQNVTLSCEQNLNHDAMYWYRQDPGQGLRLIYYSQIVNDFQKGDIAEGYSVSREKKESFPLTVTSAQKNPTAFYLCASSRGQNQPQHFGDGTRLSIL.

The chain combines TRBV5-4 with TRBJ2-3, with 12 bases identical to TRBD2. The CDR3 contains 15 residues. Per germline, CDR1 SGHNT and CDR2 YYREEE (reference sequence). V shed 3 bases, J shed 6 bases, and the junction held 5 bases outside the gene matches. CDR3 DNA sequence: TGTGCCAGCAGCTCGCTAGCGGGAGGGATGGATACGCAGTATTTT. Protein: CASSSLAGGMDTQYF.

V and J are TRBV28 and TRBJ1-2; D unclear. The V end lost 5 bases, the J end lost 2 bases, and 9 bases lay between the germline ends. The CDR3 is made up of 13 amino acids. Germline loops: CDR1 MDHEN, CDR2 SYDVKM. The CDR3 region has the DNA TGTGCCAGCAGTCCCCCGGCGAACTATGGCTACACCTTC. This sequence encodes CASSPPANYGYTF.

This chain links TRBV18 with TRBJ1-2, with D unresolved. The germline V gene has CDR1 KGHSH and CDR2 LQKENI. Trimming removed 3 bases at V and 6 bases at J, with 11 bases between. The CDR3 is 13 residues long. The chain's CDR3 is CASSPSDTHGYTF. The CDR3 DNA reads TGTGCCAGCTCACCTTCAGATACTCATGGCTACACCTTC.

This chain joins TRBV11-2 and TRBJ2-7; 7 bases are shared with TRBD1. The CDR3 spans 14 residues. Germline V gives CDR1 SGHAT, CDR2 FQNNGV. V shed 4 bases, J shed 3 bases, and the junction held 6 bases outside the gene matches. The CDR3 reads CASSSKQGFYEQYF. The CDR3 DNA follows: TGTGCCAGCAGCTCAAAACAGGGGTTCTACGAGCAGTACTTC. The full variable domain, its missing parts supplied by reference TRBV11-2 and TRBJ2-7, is EAGVAQSPRYKIIEKRQSVAFWCNPISGHATLYWYQQILGQGPKLLIQFQNNGVVDDSQLPKDRFSAERLKGVDSTLKIQPAKLEDSAVYLCASSSKQGFYEQYFGPGTRLTVT.

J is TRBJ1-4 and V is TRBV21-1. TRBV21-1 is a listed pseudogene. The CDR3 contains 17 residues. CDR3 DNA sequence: TGTGCCAGCAGCAAAGACGCTGACCCGGTGACTAATGAAAAACTGTTTTTT. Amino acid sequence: CASSKDADPVTNEKLFF.

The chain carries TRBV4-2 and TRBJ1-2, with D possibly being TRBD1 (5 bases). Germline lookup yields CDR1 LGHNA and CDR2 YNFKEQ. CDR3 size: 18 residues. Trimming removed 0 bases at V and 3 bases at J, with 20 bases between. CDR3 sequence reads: CASSQDLPGGALDYGYTF. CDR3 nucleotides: TGTGCCAGCAGCCAAGATCTGCCAGGTGGGGCCCTCGACTATGGCTACACCTTC.

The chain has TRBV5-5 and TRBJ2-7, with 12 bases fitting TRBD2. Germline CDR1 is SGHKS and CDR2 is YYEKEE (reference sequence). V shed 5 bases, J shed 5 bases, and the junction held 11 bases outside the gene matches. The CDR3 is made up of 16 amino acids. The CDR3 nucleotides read TGTGCCAGCAGGTTAGGAGGACTAGCGGGAAGGAACGAGCAGTACTTC. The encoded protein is CASRLGGLAGRNEQYF.

The CDR3: CASSLKFYSNQPQHF. The CDR3 coding sequence is TGTGCCAGTAGTCTAAAATTTTATAGCAATCAGCCCCAGCATTTT. The chain is built from TRBV19 and TRBJ1-5; D is ambiguous. Per germline, CDR1 LNHDA and CDR2 SQIVND (reference sequence). This CDR3 is built from 15 residues. With 5 bases removed from V and 0 bases from J, the gap between germline ends came to 11 bases.

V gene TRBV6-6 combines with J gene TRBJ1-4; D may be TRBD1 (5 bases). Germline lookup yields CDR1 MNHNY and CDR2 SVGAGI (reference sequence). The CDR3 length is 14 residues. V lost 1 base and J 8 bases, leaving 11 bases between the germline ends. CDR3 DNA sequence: TGTGCCAGCAGTTACTTCAGGGAGGGGGAAAAACTGTTTTTT. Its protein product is CASSYFREGEKLFF.

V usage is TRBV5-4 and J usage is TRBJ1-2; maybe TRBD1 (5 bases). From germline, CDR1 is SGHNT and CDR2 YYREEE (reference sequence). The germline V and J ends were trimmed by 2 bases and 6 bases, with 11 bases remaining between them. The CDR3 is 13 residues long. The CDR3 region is CASSFGGMDGYTF. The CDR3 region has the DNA TGTGCCAGCAGCTTTGGGGGAATGGATGGCTACACCTTC.